The sequence of this TCR beta chain was determined in a study of CD8+CD57+ T cells in acquired aplastic anemia (dated by TCRdb to the late 2010s). Regarding the research as a whole: On average, sorted CD4+ and CD8+ cells yielded about 3 ug of extracted DNA, with a range of 0.2 to 27.4 ug.

The CDR3 contains 14 residues, cysteine and phenylalanine counted. The only DNA kept is the CDR3, 42 bases in frame from the first base. The germline V gene encodes CDR1 SGHAT and CDR2 FQDESV (reference sequence). Unmatched junction bases come to 2, with V trimmed by 4 bases and J by 5 bases. The study deep-sequenced TCR repertoires of sorted CD4+ and CD8+ blood T cells from severe aplastic anemia patients and healthy subjects. Ficoll-Paque density gradient centrifugation was used to isolate peripheral blood mononuclear cells. Before DNA extraction, CD4+ and CD8+ T cells were sorted with FACS or magnetic beads. What the study reported, not specific to this receptor: Some 27 CD8+ CDR3 sequences were found in both patients and controls but appeared to be highly expressed in patients and within the immunodominant clones of the patients. No significant difference in CD8+ Simpson's diversity was found between patients and healthy controls (P=0.060).

TCR beta VDJ combination and CDR3 sequence profiling used genomic DNA as the template. An Illumina HiSeq 2000 was the platform used for TCR repertoire sequencing. Regarding the original processing steps: TRBV/TRBJ rearrangement plots, CDR3 size and DJ length profiles, and Simpson's diversity index were used to assess repertoires. The most abundant DNA sequence in the deep sequencing data was taken as the immunodominant clone. CDR3 amino acid sequences were checked for sharing between subjects and were compared against published repertoires and the VDJdb database. TCRdb redid the processing of the public reads, applying fastp at Q25 and MiXCR, and retained in-frame beta chains. Identical CDR3 proteins give one entry, which carries the most common genes and DNA. The V and J calls were determined by TCRdb, not by the authors. The table for this sample lists 250,000 to 300,000 distinct CDR3 sequences; 45% to 70% of them were counted only once. The top ten constitute around 8% of the sample.

This clonotype showed up many times. Its binding antigen is unknown. No quality values exist for individual bases; no much larger clone is one base distant. The sequencing sample was made of sorted CD4+, CD8+, or CD8+CD57+ T cells (not recorded which) from PBMCs. This receptor was taken from a human donor with severe aplastic anemia or a healthy control (not recorded which). The rearranged chain carries TRBV11-1 and TRBJ1-4, with 9 middle bases fitting TRBD1. The CDR3 protein: CASSSGTGNEKLFF. Read as DNA, the sequence is TGTGCCAGCAGCTCCGGGACAGGGAATGAAAAACTGTTTTTT.